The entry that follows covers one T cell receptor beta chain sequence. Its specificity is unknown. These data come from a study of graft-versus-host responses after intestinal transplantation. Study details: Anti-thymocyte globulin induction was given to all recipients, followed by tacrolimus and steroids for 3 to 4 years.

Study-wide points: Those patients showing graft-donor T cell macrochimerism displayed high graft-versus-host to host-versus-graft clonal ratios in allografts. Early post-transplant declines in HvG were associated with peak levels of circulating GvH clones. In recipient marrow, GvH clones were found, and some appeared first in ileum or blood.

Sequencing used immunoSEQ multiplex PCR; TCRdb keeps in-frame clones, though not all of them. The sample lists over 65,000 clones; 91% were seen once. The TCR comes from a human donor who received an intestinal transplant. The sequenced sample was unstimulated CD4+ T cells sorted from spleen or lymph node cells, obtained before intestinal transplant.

The CDR3 DNA is TGTGCCAGCAGCCCTAGAATACTAGGGGGCTTTGGGGACTATGGCTACACCTTC. This codes for CASSPRILGGFGDYGYTF. The chain couples TRBV27 to TRBJ1-2; 7 bases map to TRBD1. Unmatched junction bases numbered 19, after V lost 6 bases and J lost 3 bases. There are 18 residues in the CDR3. Germline assignment: CDR1 MNHEY and CDR2 SMNVEV (reference sequence).